This TCR beta chain was recovered during a study of beta chain features in type 1 diabetes. Turning to the study itself: The number of sorted cells examined across all samples was 107,917,701.

With regard to this clone: Its antigen is not identified.

Germline values: CDR1 SGHNT, CDR2 YYREEE (reference sequence). The CDR3 totals 15 residues. Trimming stripped 0 bases from V and 0 bases from J, with 9 bases between. What was sequenced were expressed TCRB transcripts, since all of the isolated RNA had been reverse transcribed. Naive, central memory and regulatory T cell samples produced a mean of roughly 3.9 million reads. Produced via immunoSEQ multiplex PCR; TCRdb's table is partial and in-frame only. The repertoire consists of 620,000 or so clones, with roughly 15% occurring once and the leading ten covering approximately 0.087%. Findings and caveats of the study: Diminished insertions and augmented deletions at VDJ junctions characterized type 1 diabetes patients. In cDNA sequencing, cells with high TCR expression could be over-represented.

The chain uses TRBV5-4 and TRBJ1-1; D is unresolved. The source material was naive CD4+ T cells from blood. The origin of this receptor is a man younger than 35 in good health. The CDR3 loop reads CASSLAGNLNTEAFF. Written as DNA, the CDR3 is TGTGCCAGCAGCTTGGCGGGAAACCTGAACACTGAAGCTTTCTTT.